Listed below are T cell receptor beta chains from one sample, sequenced in a study of CD8+ T cells in alopecia areata. TCRdb's table, derived via immunoSEQ multiplex PCR, lists solely in-frame clones and lacks some. The table shows 150,000 to 200,000 clones, with about three fifths occurring only once. Material: CD4+ T cells sorted from blood. The receptors were gathered from a human donor in good health. The CDR3 runs from the conserved cysteine through the conserved F or W. Fields, in order: clone size, V gene, D gene, J gene, CDR3 DNA, CDR3 protein. The D gene is left open where the match is weak. The size field is filled for only some rows; it gives once, few, many or a size class.

clone_size: .
v_call: TRBV21-1
d_call: .
j_call: TRBJ1-5
cdr3_nt: TGTGCCAGCAGCAAAGTGAGGGGTGGACAGCCCCAGCATTTT
cdr3_aa: CASSKVRGGQPQHF

clone_size: .
v_call: TRBV30
d_call: .
j_call: TRBJ2-7
cdr3_nt: TGTGCCTGGAGTAAGTCCTCGCTAAGGAGCGAGCAGTACTTC
cdr3_aa: CAWSKSSLRSEQYF

clone_size: .
v_call: TRBV19
d_call: TRBD2
j_call: TRBJ2-4
cdr3_nt: TGTGCCAGTAGTATATCCAAAGGGGCGGGAGTTCCCGTGGTGTACTTC
cdr3_aa: CASSISKGAGVPVVYF

clone_size: .
v_call: TRBV11-2
d_call: .
j_call: TRBJ2-4
cdr3_nt: TGTGCCAGCACCCCCCCAGTAGCCAAAAACATTCAGTACTTC
cdr3_aa: CASTPPVAKNIQYF

clone_size: few
v_call: TRBV18
d_call: TRBD1
j_call: TRBJ2-3
cdr3_nt: TGTGCCAGCTCAAGGGACAGGATCACAGATACGCAGTATTTT
cdr3_aa: CASSRDRITDTQYF

clone_size: .
v_call: TRBV7-2
d_call: .
j_call: TRBJ2-2
cdr3_nt: TGTGCCAGCAGATATGGCGGCGTGAACACCGGGGAGCTGTTTTTT
cdr3_aa: CASRYGGVNTGELFF

clone_size: .
v_call: TRBV29-1
d_call: .
j_call: TRBJ2-4
cdr3_nt: TGCAGCGTTACAGGGTTAGCCAAAAACATTCAGTACTTC
cdr3_aa: CSVTGLAKNIQYF

clone_size: .
v_call: TRBV5-4
d_call: .
j_call: TRBJ2-7
cdr3_nt: TGTGCCAGCAGCTCCCAGACAGGCTCCTACGAGCAGTACTTC
cdr3_aa: CASSSQTGSYEQYF

clone_size: once
v_call: TRBV29-1
d_call: .
j_call: TRBJ2-1
cdr3_nt: TGCAGCGTTCACCCACAGTTCTTC
cdr3_aa: CSVHPQFF

clone_size: .
v_call: TRBV28
d_call: .
j_call: TRBJ2-7
cdr3_nt: TGTGCCAGCAGTTCTCGCTACGAGCAGTACTTC
cdr3_aa: CASSSRYEQYF

clone_size: .
v_call: TRBV5-1
d_call: .
j_call: TRBJ2-2
cdr3_nt: TGCGCCAGCAGAGTAAGCAACACCGGGGAGCTGTTTTTT
cdr3_aa: CASRVSNTGELFF

clone_size: .
v_call: TRBV30
d_call: .
j_call: TRBJ1-1
cdr3_nt: TGTGCCTGGAATTTCCTAGGGGAAGCTTTCTTT
cdr3_aa: CAWNFLGEAFF

clone_size: .
v_call: TRBV29-1
d_call: .
j_call: TRBJ1-2
cdr3_nt: TGCAGCGTTGTTGCACCACCTACTAACTATGGCTACACCTTC
cdr3_aa: CSVVAPPTNYGYTF

clone_size: .
v_call: TRBV5-1
d_call: .
j_call: TRBJ1-4
cdr3_nt: TGCGCCAGCAGGCGGGACTCTACGCGGTGGAATGAAAAACTGTTTTTT
cdr3_aa: CASRRDSTRWNEKLFF

clone_size: few
v_call: TRBV28
d_call: .
j_call: TRBJ1-1
cdr3_nt: TGTGCCAGCACCAGGTGGGACTTCAGTAGAGCTTTCTTT
cdr3_aa: CASTRWDFSRAFF

clone_size: .
v_call: TRBV4-2
d_call: .
j_call: TRBJ2-3
cdr3_nt: TGTGCCAGCAGCCAAGACCCCGCAGGGCCAGATACGCAGTATTTT
cdr3_aa: CASSQDPAGPDTQYF

clone_size: .
v_call: TRBV29-1
d_call: .
j_call: TRBJ2-1
cdr3_nt: TGCAGCGTGGGAGGCCCCAGGACTAACAATGAGCAGTTCTTC
cdr3_aa: CSVGGPRTNNEQFF